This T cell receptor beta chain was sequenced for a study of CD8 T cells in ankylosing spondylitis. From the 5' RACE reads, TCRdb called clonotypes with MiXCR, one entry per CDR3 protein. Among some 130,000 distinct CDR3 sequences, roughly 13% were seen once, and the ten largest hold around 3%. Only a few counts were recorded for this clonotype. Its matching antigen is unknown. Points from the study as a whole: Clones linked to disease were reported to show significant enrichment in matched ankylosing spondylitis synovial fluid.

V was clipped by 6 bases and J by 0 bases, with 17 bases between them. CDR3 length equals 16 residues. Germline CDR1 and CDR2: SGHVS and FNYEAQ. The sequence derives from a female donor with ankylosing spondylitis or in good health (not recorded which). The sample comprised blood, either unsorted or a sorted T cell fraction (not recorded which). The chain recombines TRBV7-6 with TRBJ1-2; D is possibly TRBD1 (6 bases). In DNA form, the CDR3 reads TGTGCCAGCAGTAAGAACAGGGACTTAGCTAACTATGGCTACACCTTC. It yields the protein CASSKNRDLANYGYTF.